These 10 T cell receptor beta chains share one sample of origin, sequenced in a study of graft-versus-host responses after intestinal transplantation. The data were produced by immunoSEQ multiplex PCR, yet TCRdb's version contains in-frame clones alone and is incomplete. The sample carries about 85,000 clones, around 93% recorded once. No antigens are known for them. The source was unstimulated CD8+ T cells sorted from spleen or lymph node cells, collected before transplant. These receptors came from a human donor who was the organ donor for an intestinal transplant.

This clone has only a few counts. This chain uses TRBV19 with TRBJ1-6; no definite D call. The CDR3 is 13 amino acids. V was shortened by 3 bases and J by 9 bases, with 9 bases between the two germline ends. Germline V gene sequence: CDR1 LNHDA, CDR2 SQIVND (reference sequence). CDR3 loop: CASSMAVGSPLHF. CDR3 nucleotides: TGTGCCAGTAGTATGGCGGTCGGTTCACCCCTCCACTTT.

This clone was detected only a few times. A much larger clone lies one base from this, so it may be a read error. V gene TRBV5-1 combines with J gene TRBJ1-5; perhaps TRBD1 as D (6 bases). This CDR3 region has 16 residues. Germline CDR1 and CDR2: SGHRS and YFSETQ. This chain's CDR3 is CARSPGGGAGDQPQHF. The CDR3 DNA reads as TGCGCCCGCAGCCCGGGGGGGGGCGCGGGAGATCAGCCCCAGCATTTT.

The DNA for the CDR3 is TGTGCCAGCACCCAGCGGGGGGAGAACGGGGAGCTGTTTTTT. Translating gives CASTQRGENGELFF. The V gene is TRBV5-6, the J gene TRBJ2-2; 9 positions match TRBD2. CDR1 SGHDT and CDR2 YYEEEE come from the germline V gene. This CDR3 region has 14 residues. The junction had 7 bases not matched to a gene; V was cut back by 6 bases and J by 7 bases.

The CDR3 bases are TGTGCCCACCGGACAGGGGGCGATGGCTACACCTTC. Protein: CAHRTGGDGYTF. The chain carries TRBV5-4 and TRBJ1-2; 11 bases align to TRBD1. CDR3 size: 12 residues. The junction had 5 bases not matched to a gene; V was cut back by 10 bases and J by 6 bases. CDR1 SGHNT and CDR2 YYREEE come from the germline V gene (reference sequence). Variable domain in full (rest from reference TRBV5-4 and TRBJ1-2): ETGVTQSPTHLIKTRGQQVTLRCSSQSGHNTVSWYQQALGQGPQFIFQYYREEENGRGNFPPRFSGLQFPNYSSELNVNALELDDSALYLCAHRTGGDGYTFGSGTRLTVV.

V is TRBV5-3 and J is TRBJ2-7, with 8 nucleotides matching TRBD2. TRBV5-3 is designated an ORF whose function remains uncertain. With 0 bases clipped from V and 4 bases from J, the junction kept 3 bases outside the gene matches. CDR3 length: 14 residues. This chain's CDR3 is CARSLGTGGYEQYF. The CDR3 DNA reads as TGTGCCAGAAGCTTGGGAACGGGAGGGTACGAGCAGTACTTC.

This rearrangement joins TRBV6-5 to TRBJ2-3; D not certain. The V end lost 8 bases, the J end lost 5 bases, and 8 bases lay between the germline ends. CDR1 is MNHEY, CDR2 SVGAGI, per germline. This CDR3 spans 11 amino acids. CDR3 residues: CASGWGDTQYF. As DNA, the CDR3 is TGTGCCAGCGGGTGGGGAGATACGCAGTATTTT.

This chain connects TRBV7-6 to TRBJ1-2, with D maybe TRBD1 (6 bases). CDR1 is SGHVS, CDR2 FNYEAQ, per germline. Trimming took off 5 bases at V and 2 bases at J, with 15 bases between the two ends. This CDR3 is built from 15 residues. The CDR3 sequence is CASSLGGLSNYGYTF. As DNA, the CDR3 is TGTGCCAGCAGCCTAGGGGGTCTTTCAAACTATGGCTACACCTTC.

V is TRBV10-3 and J is TRBJ2-2; 9 bases fit TRBD1. Unmatched junction bases numbered 2, after V lost 0 bases and J lost 0 bases. The CDR3 runs to 17 residues. Per the germline V gene, CDR1 is ENHRY and CDR2 is SYGVKD. The CDR3 region is CAISESGQGTNTGELFF. The CDR3 DNA is TGTGCCATCAGTGAGTCTGGACAGGGGACGAACACCGGGGAGCTGTTTTTT.

The chain combines TRBV11-3 with TRBJ1-1; the D is unclear. The length of the CDR3 is 12 residues. Per the germline V gene, CDR1 is SGHNT and CDR2 is YENEEA. V shed 2 bases and J shed 5 bases, with 6 bases lying between them. Here the CDR3 reads CASSLYMTEAFF. CDR3 sequence (DNA): TGTGCCAGCAGCTTATACATGACTGAAGCTTTCTTT.

This clone appeared a single time. The chain recombines TRBV5-1 with TRBJ2-1; TRBD1 matches 8 bases. V shed 4 bases, J shed 6 bases, and the junction held 3 bases outside the gene matches. CDR1 and CDR2 (germline): SGHRS, YFSETQ. The CDR3 is made up of 13 amino acids. The CDR3 sequence: CASSGGQVNEQFF. The CDR3 DNA follows: TGCGCCAGCAGCGGGGGACAGGTCAATGAGCAGTTCTTC.